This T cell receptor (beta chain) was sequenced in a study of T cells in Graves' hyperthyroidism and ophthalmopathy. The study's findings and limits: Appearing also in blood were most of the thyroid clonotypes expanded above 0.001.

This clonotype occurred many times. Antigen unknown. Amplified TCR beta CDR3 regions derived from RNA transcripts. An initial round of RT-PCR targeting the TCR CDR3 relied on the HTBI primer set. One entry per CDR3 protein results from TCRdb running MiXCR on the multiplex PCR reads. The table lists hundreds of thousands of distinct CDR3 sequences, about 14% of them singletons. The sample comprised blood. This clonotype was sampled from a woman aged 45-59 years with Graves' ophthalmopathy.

CDR3 bases: TGTGCCACCACCCGGGGCAATGAGCAGTTCTTC. The encoded protein is CATTRGNEQFF. This sequence joins TRBV28 and TRBJ2-1; weak D call: TRBD2 (5 bases). V lost 10 bases to trimming and J lost 6 bases, with 10 bases between them. Germline CDR1 and CDR2: MDHEN and SYDVKM. This CDR3 has 11 residues.